The clone carrying this TCR beta chain was observed many times. Its antigen is as yet unknown. Construction of TCR beta libraries relied on iRepertoire HTBI primers and on Arm-PCR targeting CDR3 regions. TCRdb reanalysed the multiplex PCR reads using MiXCR and keeps one entry per CDR3 protein. Among roughly 530,000 distinct CDR3 sequences, more than 15% were seen once, and the ten largest hold approximately 25%. The data are from a study of regulatory T cells in long-lasting Graves disease. The time point is: newly diagnosed GD, antithyroid drugs for less than 3 months. PBMCs were the source of the RNA used for TCR sequencing. The junction had 14 bases not matched to a gene; V was cut back by 0 bases and J by 2 bases. CDR3 size: 19 residues. Study-wide results and limits: Persistent Graves' disease cases displayed lower TCR diversity than newly diagnosed ones.

These data were likewise used in another study, on T cells in Graves' hyperthyroidism and ophthalmopathy. That publication notes: Participants, patients aged 18 to 65, had newly diagnosed hyperthyroidism with a duration under 2 months. Blood held most thyroid clonotypes expanded above 0.001 frequency.

The clonotype originates from a woman aged 35-65 years with Graves disease. The material sequenced was peripheral blood mononuclear cells (PBMCs), taken at new diagnosis, from a patient treated with antithyroid drugs. The rearrangement joins TRBV12-3 or TRBV12-4 to TRBJ2-3, with 7 bases matching TRBD2. The CDR3 loop is CASSLARGGQGANTDTQYF. The CDR3 DNA reads TGTGCCAGCAGTTTAGCTAGGGGAGGGCAGGGCGCGAACACAGATACGCAGTATTTT.